These 14 T cell receptor beta chains came from one sample sequenced in a study of blood T cell repertoires in COVID-19. Only in-frame clones appear in the TCRdb table, and some are missing; sequencing was by immunoSEQ multiplex PCR. The sample has about 150,000 clones, 80% seen once. Sequencing was done on a sample of peripheral blood. Receptors originate from a man in his sixties with acute or convalescent COVID-19.

The chain employs TRBV2 and TRBJ2-3, with TRBD2 matching 8 bases. The germline V gene has CDR1 SNHLY and CDR2 FYNNEI. The CDR3 consists of 18 residues. V shed 2 bases and J 0 bases; nucleotides not matched to a gene: 10. For the CDR3, the DNA is TGTGCCAGCAGTGAATCCCCCGGCAGCGGGGGTAGCACAGATACGCAGTATTTT. Its translation is CASSESPGSGGSTDTQYF. The whole variable domain, filled in from reference TRBV2 and TRBJ2-3, reads EPEVTQTPSHQVTQMGQEVILRCVPISNHLYFYWYRQILGQKVEFLVSFYNNEISEKSEIFDDQFSVERPDGSNFTLKIRSTKLEDSAMYFCASSESPGSGGSTDTQYFGPGTRLTVL.

The chain carries TRBV6-6 and TRBJ2-2; D might be TRBD2 (6 bases). CDR1 and CDR2 (germline): MNHNY, SVGAGI (reference sequence). This CDR3 comprises 14 residues. V was shortened by 6 bases and J by 8 bases, with 16 bases between the two germline ends. The CDR3: CASSSEGRLGELFF. CDR3 nucleotide sequence: TGTGCCAGCAGCTCGGAGGGCCGACTAGGGGAGCTGTTTTTT.

The chain joins TRBV5-6 to TRBJ1-2; D might be TRBD1 (6 bases). Germline V gives CDR1 SGHDT, CDR2 YYEEEE. The CDR3 consists of 15 residues. V shed 1 base and J shed 6 bases, with 16 bases lying between them. CDR3 protein: CASSLLVPGVDGYTF. The CDR3 DNA reads TGTGCCAGCAGCTTGTTAGTCCCAGGGGTGGATGGCTACACCTTC.

The chain has TRBV7-2 and TRBJ2-3, with 12 bases aligning to TRBD2. CDR1 is SGHTA and CDR2 is FQGNSA in the germline V gene. Trimming cost V 5 bases and J 3 bases; bases outside gene matches: 3. This CDR3 has 15 residues. The CDR3 DNA reads TGTGCCAGCAGCGTAGGACTAGCGGGGACAGATACGCAGTATTTT. Protein sequence: CASSVGLAGTDTQYF.

The J gene is TRBJ1-5, the V gene TRBV28, with TRBD1 matching 10 bases. From germline, CDR1 is MDHEN and CDR2 SYDVKM. After removal of 6 bases from V and 2 bases from J, the junction contained 1 base not matched to a gene. CDR3 length: 14 amino acids. CDR3 residues: CASSGTGGNQPQHF. The CDR3 DNA follows: TGTGCCAGCAGCGGGACAGGGGGCAATCAGCCCCAGCATTTT.

The chain has TRBV21-1 and TRBJ2-7; the table assigns TRBD2, which was not confirmed against the DNA. TRBV21-1 is tagged as a pseudogene. This CDR3 spans 16 amino acids. As DNA, the CDR3 is TGTGCCAGCAGCAAGAAGGGGACTAGATTCCCCTCCGAGCAGTACTTC. Its translation is CASSKKGTRFPSEQYF.

V gene TRBV5-8 combines with J gene TRBJ2-7, with D perhaps TRBD2 (7 bases). The CDR3 has 16 residues. Per germline, CDR1 SGHTS and CDR2 YDEGEE. V dropped 2 bases and J dropped 2 bases, with 17 bases sitting between them. CDR3 amino acids: CASSFSRWEGAYEQYF. In DNA, the CDR3 is TGTGCCAGCAGCTTCTCCCGATGGGAGGGGGCCTACGAGCAGTACTTC. Complete variable domain (other parts from reference TRBV5-8 and TRBJ2-7): EAGVTQSPTHLIKTRGQQATLRCSPISGHTSVYWYQQALGLGLQFLLWYDEGEERNRGNFPPRFSGRQFPNYSSELNVNALELEDSALYLCASSFSRWEGAYEQYFGPGTRLTVT.

The chain uses TRBV6-4 and TRBJ2-6; D unresolved. CDR1 MRHNA and CDR2 SNTAGT come from the germline V gene. Trimming took 4 bases from V and 2 from J, leaving 6 bases between them. The CDR3 runs to 14 residues. CDR3 nucleotides: TGTGCCAGCAGTGCGGGTACTGGGGCCAACGTCCTGACTTTC. Its translation: CASSAGTGANVLTF.

The chain employs TRBV29-1 and TRBJ1-2, with 7 bases fitting TRBD1. J gave up 7 bases and V 6 bases, and 11 bases lay outside the gene matches. Germline CDR1 and CDR2: SQVTM and ANQGSEA. The CDR3 has 13 residues. The chain's CDR3 is CSVREDRVSGYTF. As DNA, the CDR3 is TGCAGCGTCCGGGAAGACAGGGTTAGTGGCTACACCTTC.

This clone was detected only once. The chain is built from TRBV5-5 and TRBJ2-7; perhaps TRBD1 as D (5 bases). V lost 4 bases, J lost 10 bases, and 12 bases lay in between. This CDR3 comprises 11 residues. The germline gives CDR1 SGHKS, CDR2 YYEKEE (reference sequence). CDR3 sequence reads: CASSLEGVQYF. The CDR3, as DNA: TGTGCCAGCAGCCTGGAAGGGGTTCAGTACTTC.

This sequence joins TRBV6-1 and TRBJ1-2; D possibly corresponds to TRBD1 (5 bases). This CDR3 region has 18 residues. Trimming cost V 1 base and J 0 bases, with 18 bases left between them. Germline values: CDR1 MNHNS, CDR2 SASEGT. CDR3 in DNA: TGTGCCAGCAGTGAAGGTGTGAGGGCAGGGAGGTCTAACTATGGCTACACCTTC. Amino acid sequence: CASSEGVRAGRSNYGYTF.

This rearrangement joins TRBV12-2 to TRBJ2-1; no DNA check was done on the table's D call, TRBD1. TRBV12-2 is a known pseudogene. The CDR3 runs to 13 residues. The CDR3 DNA is TGTGCAAGTCGCTTAGCCCCCAGATGGGAGCAGTTCTTC. The encoded protein is CASRLAPRWEQFF.

DNA for the CDR3: TGTGCCAGCAGCTCTCGACTTACGACAGAAAATGAAAAACTGTTTTTT. This encodes CASSSRLTTENEKLFF. This rearrangement joins TRBV13 to TRBJ1-4, with D possibly being TRBD1 (5 bases). The ends were cut back, 4 bases at V and 5 bases at J, with 17 bases in the middle. The CDR3 spans 16 residues. The V gene's germline CDR1 is PRHDT and CDR2 FYEKMQ (reference sequence).

This clone was seen a few times. The rearrangement uses TRBV5-1 and TRBJ2-7; 14 nucleotides line up with TRBD2. The J segment lost 4 bases and the V segment lost 0 bases, leaving 12 bases of the junction unmatched. The CDR3 has 19 amino acids. Germline V gene sequence: CDR1 SGHRS, CDR2 YFSETQ. DNA for the CDR3: TGCGCCAGCAGCTTGGTGGGACTAGCGGGAGCCTCCCTTTCATACGAGCAGTACTTC. Amino acid sequence: CASSLVGLAGASLSYEQYF.